Below are 25 T cell receptor beta chains sequenced from a single sample in a study of T-cell memory formation after mild COVID-19. TCRdb re-derived calls from the 5' RACE reads in MiXCR, one entry per CDR3 protein. This table holds 450,000 to 650,000 distinct CDR3 sequences, about a sixth found once. Sequences were obtained from PBMCs or a T cell subset sorted from them (not recorded which). The receptors were sampled from an adult woman who had mild COVID-19 (a few samples of this study predate the infection). Cell type and time point are not known.

This clonotype was detected ten times or more. The CDR3 protein is CSAQGAWSTGELFF. The CDR3 coding sequence is TGCAGTGCTCAGGGGGCTTGGAGTACCGGGGAGCTGTTTTTT. The V and J genes are TRBV20-1 and TRBJ2-2; 8 bases are shared with TRBD1. The CDR3 totals 14 residues. Trimming took 5 bases from V and 5 from J; bases not matched to a gene: 7. Germline assignment: CDR1 DFQATT and CDR2 SNEGSKA (reference sequence).

This clonotype occurred many times. The V call is TRBV4-1, the J call TRBJ2-5, with 16 positions matching TRBD2. The J segment lost 2 bases and the V segment lost 5 bases, leaving 5 bases of the junction unmatched. The CDR3 is 17 residues long. The V gene's germline CDR1 is MGHRA and CDR2 YSYEKL. The DNA of the CDR3 is TGCGCCAGCAGCAGGGGACTAGCGGGGGGGCTTCAAGAGACCCAGTACTTC. This encodes CASSRGLAGGLQETQYF.

The gene calls are TRBV4-1 and TRBJ2-5; D perhaps matches TRBD1 (5 bases). V lost 4 bases and J 5 bases, leaving 11 bases between the germline ends. There are 13 residues in the CDR3. Germline lookup yields CDR1 MGHRA and CDR2 YSYEKL. CDR3 amino acids: CASSPRVGETQYF. CDR3 sequence (DNA): TGCGCCAGCAGCCCCAGGGTAGGGGAGACCCAGTACTTC.

The chain recombines TRBV5-1 with TRBJ2-7; D could derive from TRBD1 or TRBD2 (5 bases each). V dropped 4 bases and J dropped 1 base, with 21 bases sitting between them. CDR1 and CDR2 from the germline V gene are SGHRS and YFSETQ. The CDR3 is 17 amino acids. The CDR3 DNA sequence: TGCGCCAGCAGCCAAGGGACGGGTCCCGGTGCTTCCTACGAGCAGTACTTC. Its protein product is CASSQGTGPGASYEQYF.

This clonotype was seen a few times. The chain employs TRBV15 and TRBJ2-2, with D maybe TRBD2 (6 bases). The V and J ends lost 1 base and 4 bases respectively, with 10 bases between them. Germline loops: CDR1 LNHNV, CDR2 YYDKDF (reference sequence). The CDR3 has 15 residues. The CDR3 is CATSRGTTGTGELFF. CDR3 nucleotide sequence: TGTGCCACCAGCAGAGGGACTACCGGCACCGGGGAGCTGTTTTTT.

The chain couples TRBV4-1 to TRBJ2-7, with 7 positions matching TRBD1. The germline V gene encodes CDR1 MGHRA and CDR2 YSYEKL. V lost 4 bases to trimming and J lost 2 bases; unmatched junction nucleotides: 20. The CDR3 consists of 19 residues. The CDR3 protein is CASSLKNGEVGQVTYEQYF. CDR3 bases: TGCGCCAGCAGCCTCAAAAATGGGGAAGTCGGACAGGTTACCTACGAGCAGTACTTC.

This clonotype was counted only a few times. V and J are TRBV5-1 and TRBJ2-5, with TRBD1 matching over 7 bases. V trimming: 2 bases; J trimming: 5 bases; junction bases outside the gene matches: 6. The germline CDR1 and CDR2 sequences are SGHRS and YFSETQ. This CDR3 region has 14 residues. The CDR3 loop reads CASSLQGSGETQYF. The CDR3, as DNA: TGCGCCAGCAGCTTACAGGGGTCCGGGGAGACCCAGTACTTC.

This rearrangement joins TRBV18 to TRBJ2-4; 7 bases fit TRBD1. This CDR3 has 13 amino acids. The V and J ends lost 6 bases and 8 bases, in that order; junction bases with no gene match: 7. Per germline, CDR1 KGHSH and CDR2 LQKENI. CDR3 region: CASSQDRQDIQYF. In nucleotides, the CDR3 is TGTGCCAGCTCTCAGGACAGGCAGGACATTCAGTACTTC.

The chain carries TRBV19 and TRBJ2-2; 13 positions agree with TRBD2. From germline, CDR1 is LNHDA and CDR2 SQIVND (reference sequence). J gave up 5 bases and V 7 bases, and 4 bases lay outside the gene matches. This CDR3 has 15 residues. The CDR3 bases are TGTGCCAGTATTACTAGCGGGGGGGCAACCGGGGAGCTGTTTTTT. Translation gives CASITSGGATGELFF.

This clonotype was counted a few times. V gene TRBV12-3 or TRBV12-4 combines with J gene TRBJ2-1; the D is unclear. The ends were cut back, 1 base at V and 5 bases at J, with 6 bases in the middle. The CDR3 sequence is 13 residues long. The CDR3 sequence is CASSLEPNNEQFF. For the CDR3, the DNA is TGTGCCAGCAGTTTAGAACCAAACAATGAGCAGTTCTTC.

This clonotype appeared a few times. This chain uses TRBV7-2 with TRBJ2-2, with 10 bases fitting TRBD1. Germline V gives CDR1 SGHTA, CDR2 FQGNSA. The CDR3 extends over 15 amino acids. Losses at the gene ends were 0 bases for V and 5 bases for J; bases not matched to a gene: 0. CDR3: CASSLAGQGTGELFF. The CDR3 DNA sequence: TGTGCCAGCAGCTTAGCGGGACAGGGGACCGGGGAGCTGTTTTTT.

This clonotype was seen ten or more times. A read error may account for a junction end that differs from germline. The genes are TRBV5-1 and TRBJ2-3; D gene unclear. Germline V CDR1 and CDR2: SGHRS, YFSETQ. The length of the CDR3 is 13 residues. The CDR3, as DNA: TGTGCCAGCAGTTTAGGTCTGACGGATACGCAGTATTTT. Translation gives CASSLGLTDTQYF.

The table lists this clonotype with a few counts. The chain employs TRBV24-1 and TRBJ2-3; 9 bases line up with TRBD1. The length of the CDR3 is 13 residues. The ends lost 9 bases at V and 4 bases at J; junction bases unmatched: 4. Germline V gene sequence: CDR1 KGHDR, CDR2 SFDVKD. The CDR3 DNA sequence: TGTGCCACCGGGACAGGGTCCCCAGATACGCAGTATTTT. The encoded protein is CATGTGSPDTQYF.

This clonotype was found a few times. The genes are TRBV6-6 and TRBJ2-2, with D perhaps TRBD2 (5 bases). The V and J ends lost 6 bases and 1 base respectively, with 15 bases between them. The CDR3 is 16 amino acids. Germline V gene sequence: CDR1 MNHNY, CDR2 SVGAGI (reference sequence). CDR3 protein: CASSQRSSLNTGELFF. Here the CDR3 DNA reads TGTGCCAGCAGCCAACGTTCTAGCCTGAACACCGGGGAGCTGTTTTTT.

In this sample, this clonotype turned up many times. The chain is built from TRBV12-3 or TRBV12-4 and TRBJ1-3; the D is unclear. V was cut by 5 bases and J by 0 bases, with 14 bases left in between. The CDR3 has 16 residues. In nucleotides, the CDR3 is TGTGCCAGCAGTCCCCATGGTGGGGACTCTGGAAACACCATATATTTT. Its translation: CASSPHGGDSGNTIYF.

In its sample, this clonotype was seen a few times. The chain links TRBV20-1 to TRBJ2-5, with D tentatively TRBD2 (5 bases). This CDR3 has 12 amino acids. Trimming took 5 bases from V and 2 from J, leaving 9 bases between them. Per germline, CDR1 DFQATT and CDR2 SNEGSKA (reference sequence). In nucleotides, the CDR3 is TGCAGTGCTCCGGACTTTCAAGAGACCCAGTACTTC. It encodes CSAPDFQETQYF.

CDR3 loop: CASSLYKGEDGYTF. The CDR3 region has the DNA TGTGCCAGCAGTTTGTATAAGGGAGAGGATGGCTACACCTTC. The chain combines TRBV6-2 or TRBV6-3 with TRBJ1-2; no definite D call. V lost 4 bases to trimming and J lost 6 bases, with 15 bases between them. The length of the CDR3 is 14 residues. CDR1 is MNHEY and CDR2 is SVGEGT in the germline V gene.

The chain is built from TRBV27 and TRBJ2-1; D gene uncertain. This CDR3 is built from 14 residues. Germline V gene lookup returns CDR1 MNHEY and CDR2 SMNVEV (reference sequence). V lost 10 bases, J lost 5 bases, and 18 bases lay in between. The CDR3 DNA reads as TGTGCCAACCCGACCCTTGTGAAGGACAATGAGCAGTTCTTC. Its translation: CANPTLVKDNEQFF.

This sequence joins TRBV25-1 and TRBJ1-4; D is possibly TRBD1 (6 bases). Germline V gives CDR1 MGHDK, CDR2 SYGVNS. The CDR3 is 16 amino acids. Trimming took 4 bases from V and 7 from J, leaving 19 bases between them. CDR3 region: CASSAAVGAKGEKLFF. The CDR3, as DNA: TGTGCCAGCAGTGCCGCAGTGGGGGCCAAGGGTGAAAAACTGTTTTTT.

This clonotype has ten or more counts. V usage is TRBV5-1 and J usage is TRBJ2-7; TRBD2 agrees at 8 bases. V trimming: 3 bases; J trimming: 6 bases; junction bases outside the gene matches: 14. The CDR3 has 16 amino acids. CDR1 and CDR2 from the germline V gene are SGHRS and YFSETQ. CDR3 protein: CASSSLQSGSTSEQYF. CDR3 nucleotides: TGCGCCAGCAGCTCTCTTCAAAGCGGGAGCACTAGCGAGCAGTACTTC. The whole variable domain, remainder taken from reference TRBV5-1 and TRBJ2-7, is KAGVTQTPRYLIKTRGQQVTLSCSPISGHRSVSWYQQTPGQGLQFLFEYFSETQRNKGNFPGRFSGRQFSNSRSEMNVSTLELGDSALYLCASSSLQSGSTSEQYFGPGTRLTVT.

This chain connects TRBV15 to TRBJ1-5; 8 positions match TRBD1. Per germline, CDR1 LNHNV and CDR2 YYDKDF (reference sequence). The CDR3 has 15 residues. The V segment lost 1 base and the J segment 6 bases; nucleotides outside the gene matches: 5. DNA of the CDR3: TGTGCCACCAGCAGAGGGACAGGGATTACTCAGCCCCAGCATTTT. The encoded protein is CATSRGTGITQPQHF.

J is TRBJ2-1 and V is TRBV5-1; D might be TRBD2 (5 bases). The V gene's germline CDR1 is SGHRS and CDR2 YFSETQ. The CDR3 covers 13 residues. The V end was cut by 1 base, the J end by 9 bases, with 11 bases between. The DNA of the CDR3 is TGCGCCAGCAGCTTGACTAGGATGAGTGAGCAGTTCTTC. It is translated as CASSLTRMSEQFF. The whole variable domain, remainder taken from reference TRBV5-1 and TRBJ2-1, is KAGVTQTPRYLIKTRGQQVTLSCSPISGHRSVSWYQQTPGQGLQFLFEYFSETQRNKGNFPGRFSGRQFSNSRSEMNVSTLELGDSALYLCASSLTRMSEQFFGPGTRLTVL.

The CDR3 reads CASSVGVQAIYEQYF. The CDR3 DNA is TGTGCCAGCAGCGTAGGTGTACAGGCCATCTACGAGCAGTACTTC. The chain is built from TRBV9 and TRBJ2-7, with TRBD1 as a possible D gene (5 bases). The CDR3 is made up of 15 amino acids. Germline V CDR1 and CDR2: SGDLS, YYNGEE. V dropped 0 bases and J dropped 3 bases, with 13 bases sitting between them.

Note on this clonotype: The junction departs from germline at one end; a sequencing error may be responsible. V and J are TRBV12-3 or TRBV12-4 and TRBJ1-1, with TRBD1 as a possible D gene (5 bases). The CDR3 has 16 amino acids. The CDR3 loop reads CASSLWRDGMNTEAFF. In DNA, the CDR3 is TGTGCCAGCAGTTTGTGGAGGGACGGAATGAATACTGAAGCTTTCTTT.

In its sample, this clonotype was seen a few times. The chain has TRBV6-6 and TRBJ2-5, with 12 bases fitting TRBD2. The germline gives CDR1 MNHNY, CDR2 SVGAGI (reference sequence). The CDR3 totals 16 residues. Germline trimming cut 5 bases from V and 2 bases from J; bases unmatched to any gene: 6. CDR3 protein: CASSQWTSGNQETQYF. The CDR3 DNA reads TGTGCCAGCAGTCAATGGACTAGCGGGAATCAAGAGACCCAGTACTTC.